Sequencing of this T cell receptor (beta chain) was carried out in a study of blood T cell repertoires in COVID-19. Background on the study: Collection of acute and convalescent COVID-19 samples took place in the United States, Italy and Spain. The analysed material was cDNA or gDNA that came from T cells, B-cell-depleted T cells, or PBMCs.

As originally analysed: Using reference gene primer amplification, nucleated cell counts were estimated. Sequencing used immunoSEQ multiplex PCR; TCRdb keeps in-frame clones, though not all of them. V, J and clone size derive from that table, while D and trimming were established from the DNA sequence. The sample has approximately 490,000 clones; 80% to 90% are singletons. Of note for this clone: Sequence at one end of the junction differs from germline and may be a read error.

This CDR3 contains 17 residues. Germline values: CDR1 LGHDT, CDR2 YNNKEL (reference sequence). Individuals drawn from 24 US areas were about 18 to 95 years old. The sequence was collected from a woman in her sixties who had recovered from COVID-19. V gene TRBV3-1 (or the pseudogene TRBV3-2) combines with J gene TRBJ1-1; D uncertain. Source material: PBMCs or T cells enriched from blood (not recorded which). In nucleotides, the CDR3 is TGTGCCAGCACCCAAAGTTTACCTAGGAGAGGAAGCACTGAAGCTTTCTTT. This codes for CASTQSLPRRGSTEAFF.